One and the same sample provided the 9 T cell receptor beta chains below, sequenced in a study of vaccination and CD4 T cells after COVID-19 (dated by TCRdb to between 2022 and 2023). Reading the label with the study, this specimen's time point is: late sampling 161 to 241 days after vaccination in three convalescent patients. Libraries were made using PCR. Sequenced on an Illumina iSeq 100. TCRdb reprocessing: public reads trimmed at Q25 with fastp, clones called with MiXCR, in-frame beta chains kept. CDR3 protein sequences are deduplicated, and each keeps its most common genes and DNA. For this sample the table gives some 29,000 distinct CDR3 sequences, of which roughly 45% were detected only once. The ten biggest clones cover less than 6% of the sample. Sequencing used CD4+ T cells from blood, obtained about 7 months after SARS-CoV-2 vaccination. The receptors originated from a human donor who had recovered from COVID-19.

As regards this clonotype: Because the CDR3's place on the DNA is in doubt, the DNA is left out and the CDR3 is given as listed by TCRdb. The genes are TRBV28 and TRBJ2-5; the D call of TRBD1 is as the table states it, not checked on the DNA. The germline V gene encodes CDR1 MDHEN and CDR2 SYDVKM. The CDR3 adds up to 14 amino acids, both ends counted. The CDR3 here is CASSSSTVQETQYF.

This rearrangement joins TRBV27 to TRBJ2-7; D call uncertain. The CDR3 consists of 13 residues. Germline CDR1 is MNHEY and CDR2 is SMNVEV (reference sequence). Trimming took 5 bases from V and 6 from J, leaving 14 bases between them. In DNA form, the CDR3 reads TGTGCCAGCAGTCAACACGACATGTCCGAGCAGTACTTC. It translates to CASSQHDMSEQYF.

This clonotype occurred a few times. The genes are TRBV20-1 and TRBJ2-3; D is uncertain. The CDR3 consists of 13 residues. Looked up from germline, CDR1 is DFQATT and CDR2 is SNEGSKA (reference sequence). Trimming left V 0 bases short and J 5 bases short, with 9 bases between. CDR3 in amino acids: CSARELDRDTQYF. CDR3 DNA: TGCAGTGCTAGAGAGCTGGACCGAGATACGCAGTATTTT.

The rearrangement joins TRBV20-1 to TRBJ1-5; 10 bases map to TRBD1. The CDR3 has 13 residues. Germline loops: CDR1 DFQATT, CDR2 SNEGSKA (reference sequence). The CDR3 bases are TGCAGCGGACAGGGGGGGGCGGGCCAGCCCCAGCATTTT. It yields the protein CSGQGGAGQPQHF.

This clonotype came up a few times. This chain connects TRBV19 to TRBJ2-6; D remains unclear. V lost 10 bases, J lost 5 bases, and 6 bases lay in between. CDR3 length: 11 residues. The V gene's germline CDR1 is LNHDA and CDR2 SQIVND (reference sequence). The CDR3: CATSRANVLTF. The DNA for the CDR3 is TGTGCCACCTCGAGGGCCAACGTCCTGACTTTC.

This clonotype was picked up a small number of times. The chain combines TRBV10-3 with TRBJ1-1; perhaps TRBD1 as D (5 bases). Germline V gene data show CDR1 as ENHRY and CDR2 as SYGVKD. The ends were cut back, 4 bases at V and 6 bases at J, with 12 bases in the middle. The CDR3 is 13 amino acids. The CDR3: CAISAPGGAEAFF. The CDR3 bases are TGTGCCATCAGTGCACCCGGGGGGGCTGAAGCTTTCTTT.

This clonotype was counted a few times. The V gene is TRBV10-3, the J gene TRBJ1-5, with D tentatively TRBD1 (6 bases). The V and J ends lost 6 bases and 3 bases respectively, with 12 bases between them. The CDR3 runs 14 residues. Germline assignment: CDR1 ENHRY and CDR2 SYGVKD. The chain's CDR3 is CAISPGQYNQPQHF. In DNA, the CDR3 is TGTGCCATCAGCCCCGGACAGTACAATCAGCCCCAGCATTTT.

This chain connects TRBV7-6 to TRBJ2-7; 7 nucleotides align to TRBD1. The junction had 8 bases not matched to a gene; V was cut back by 5 bases and J by 1 base. The CDR3 is made up of 15 amino acids. In germline, CDR1 is SGHVS, CDR2 FNYEAQ. CDR3 sequence: CASSPTGMGSYEQYF. The CDR3 coding sequence is TGTGCCAGCAGCCCGACAGGGATGGGGTCCTACGAGCAGTACTTC. Together with reference TRBV7-6 and TRBJ2-7, the CDR3 gives the full variable domain: GAGVSQSPRYKVTKRGQDVALRCDPISGHVSLYWYRQALGQGPEFLTYFNYEAQQDKSGLPNDRFSAERPEGSISTLTIQRTEQRDSAMYRCASSPTGMGSYEQYFGPGTRLTVT.

The rearrangement uses TRBV4-1 and TRBJ2-7; a possible D gene is TRBD2 (6 bases). V lost 3 bases and J 7 bases, leaving 13 bases between the germline ends. The CDR3 is made up of 13 amino acids. CDR1 and CDR2 (germline): MGHRA, YSYEKL. CDR3 nucleotide sequence: TGCGCCAGCAGCCAGCCTCTAGCGTATGAGCAGTACTTC. It translates to CASSQPLAYEQYF.